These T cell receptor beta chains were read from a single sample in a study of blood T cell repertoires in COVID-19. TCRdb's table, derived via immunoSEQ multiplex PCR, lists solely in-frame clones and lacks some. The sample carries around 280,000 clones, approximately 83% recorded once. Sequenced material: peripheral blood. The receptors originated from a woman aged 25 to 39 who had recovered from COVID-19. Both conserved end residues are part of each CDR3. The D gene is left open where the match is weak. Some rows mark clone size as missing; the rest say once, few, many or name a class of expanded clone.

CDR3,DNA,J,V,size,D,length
CASSSRQGSNEQYF,TGTGCCAGCAGTTCCAGACAGGGTAGTAACGAGCAGTACTTC,TRBJ2-7,TRBV7-9,NA,TRBD1,14
CASRGQGAFNEQFF,TGTGCCAGCCGGGGACAGGGGGCGTTTAATGAGCAGTTCTTC,TRBJ2-1,TRBV3-1/TRBV3-2,NA,TRBD1,14
CASLRSGANTGELFF,TGTGCCAGCCTCAGGAGCGGTGCGAACACCGGGGAGCTGTTTTTT,TRBJ2-2,TRBV5-6,NA,NA,15
CASSLSGSLHNEQFF,TGTGCCAGCAGTTTAAGCGGGAGTCTACACAATGAGCAGTTCTTC,TRBJ2-1,TRBV27,NA,TRBD2,15
CASSESNREETQYF,TGCGCCAGCAGTGAGTCGAACAGGGAAGAGACCCAGTACTTC,TRBJ2-5,TRBV10-2,NA,NA,14
CASSHLSKLGGYEQYF,TGTGCCAGCAGCCATCTATCGAAACTCGGGGGGTACGAGCAGTACTTC,TRBJ2-7,TRBV4-2,NA,TRBD2,16
CASSAEVYTEAFF,TGTGCCAGCAGTGCGGAGGTGTACACTGAAGCTTTCTTT,TRBJ1-1,TRBV2,NA,NA,13
CASSSRLAGGPYSPYEQYF,TGTGCCAGCAGTTCCAGACTAGCGGGAGGGCCTTATTCCCCCTACGAGCAGTACTTC,TRBJ2-7,TRBV13,once,TRBD2,19
CASSLAQSYEQYF,TGTGCCAGCAGTTTGGCACAGTCCTACGAGCAGTACTTC,TRBJ2-7,TRBV12-3/TRBV12-4,NA,NA,13
CASSLAGFSYEQYF,TGTGCCAGCAGTTTAGCGGGTTTCTCCTACGAGCAGTACTTC,TRBJ2-7,TRBV28,NA,NA,14
CASSPLGLGTSIGNTIYF,TGTGCCAGCTCACCACTCGGTTTGGGCACCTCCATAGGAAACACCATATATTTT,TRBJ1-3,TRBV18,NA,NA,18
CASRGYRGGNTEAFF,TGTGCCAGCAGGGGGTACAGGGGGGGGAACACTGAAGCTTTCTTT,TRBJ1-1,TRBV28,NA,TRBD1,15
CASSRGQNTEAFF,TGTGCCAGCAGCCGAGGACAGAACACTGAAGCTTTCTTT,TRBJ1-1,TRBV7-2,NA,NA,13
CASSQGPGGISGELFF,TGCGCCAGCAGCCAAGGTCCAGGGGGCATATCCGGGGAGCTGTTTTTT,TRBJ2-2,TRBV4-1,NA,TRBD1,16
CASSPISYEQYF,TGTGCCAGCAGTCCTATCTCCTACGAGCAGTACTTC,TRBJ2-7,TRBV28,NA,NA,12
CASSAQGCNEQFF,TGTGCCAGCAGCGCACAGGGGTGCAATGAGCAGTTCTTC,TRBJ2-1,TRBV21-1,NA,NA,13
CAWAGDSGNTIYF,TGTGCCTGGGCAGGGGATTCTGGAAACACCATATATTTT,TRBJ1-3,TRBV30,NA,NA,13
CASTPQDLAGSYEQYF,TGTGCCAGCACTCCCCAAGACCTAGCGGGATCTTACGAGCAGTACTTC,TRBJ2-7,TRBV28,NA,TRBD2,16
CASSPTSGVVKTQYF,TGTGCCAGCAGTCCGACTAGCGGGGTTGTGAAGACCCAGTACTTC,TRBJ2-5,TRBV6-5,NA,TRBD2,15
CASSLEGSEQYF,TGTGCCAGCAGCCTGGAGGGTAGCGAGCAGTACTTC,TRBJ2-7,TRBV7-9,NA,NA,12
CAWGQGTLHF,TGTGCCTGGGGACAGGGCACCCTCCACTTT,TRBJ1-6,TRBV30,NA,TRBD1,10
CASSLLQGLGEKLFF,TGTGCCAGCAGTTTGTTGCAGGGGTTGGGTGAAAAACTGTTTTTT,TRBJ1-4,TRBV28,NA,NA,15